The present TCR beta chain was sequenced within a study of T cell changes during pregnancy in multiple sclerosis. Per the germline V gene, CDR1 is SGHNT and CDR2 is YENEEA. The V end was cut by 1 base, the J end by 2 bases, with 12 bases between. The CDR3 extends over 15 amino acids. The assay was immunoSEQ multiplex PCR, and TCRdb's table has in-frame clones only and misses some. The table records 76,000 or so clones, 85% to 95% of them present only once. Sequencing was performed on peripheral blood, taken in the second trimester of pregnancy. The TCR originated in a female donor in good health, enrolled as a control in a pregnancy study. The rearrangement joins TRBV11-3 to TRBJ2-7; D is perhaps TRBD1 (6 bases). The CDR3 region has the DNA TGTGCCAGCAGCTTAGGCCGGGACATCGCCTACGAGCAGTACTTC. It codes for CASSLGRDIAYEQYF.